Reported below is one T cell receptor beta chain. Its antigen remains unknown. This record comes from a study of PD-1 blockade in classical Hodgkin lymphoma. Study-level findings and limits: Before treatment, complete responders showed about the same diversity as newly diagnosed patients. At C4D1, TCR diversity had climbed significantly for CD4+ cells, though not for CD8+ cells.

As for time point: cycle 4 day 1 (C4D1), after more than 5 weeks of nivolumab. Relapse was seen in all patients after autologous stem cell transplantation, and brentuximab vedotin exposure was variable. Clones were read by immunoSEQ multiplex PCR, and TCRdb kept only the in-frame ones, dropping some. This table holds 80,000 to 95,000 clones, around 80% found once. The junction had 6 bases not matched to a gene; V was cut back by 5 bases and J by 4 bases. This CDR3 region has 15 residues. Germline V gene lookup returns CDR1 WNHNN and CDR2 SYGVQD (reference sequence). The sample here was peripheral blood mononuclear cells (PBMCs), taken before the fourth cycle of nivolumab. V gene TRBV10-1 combines with J gene TRBJ2-3; 10 nucleotides match TRBD1. The clonotype comes from a human donor with classical Hodgkin lymphoma. This CDR3 reads CASSSGQGGSDTQYF. The CDR3 DNA follows: TGCGCCAGCAGTTCCGGACAGGGGGGGTCAGATACGCAGTATTTT.